This T cell receptor beta chain was identified in a study of blood T cells in healthy people across ages. Looked up from germline, CDR1 is DFQATT and CDR2 is SNEGSKA (reference sequence). The V end lost 4 bases, the J end lost 4 bases, and 10 bases lay between the germline ends. The CDR3 covers 12 residues. This clonotype turned up a few times. Primed by a sample-barcoded 5' primer and a J-beta primer mix, a second PCR proceeded for about 6 to 11 cycles. TCRdb itself ran the 5' RACE reads through MiXCR, one entry per CDR3 protein. The repertoire has 780,000 or so distinct CDR3 sequences, just over 55% of them found once; the top ten carry 20% to 30%.

The material sequenced was blood. The V gene is TRBV20-1, the J gene TRBJ1-2; D not certain. The receptor comes from a man aged 35 to 55 in good health. CDR3 coding DNA: TGCAGTGCTACAGGAGACCCCTATGGCTACACCTTC. It encodes CSATGDPYGYTF.